Listed below are T cell receptor beta chains from one sample, sequenced in a study of T cell repertoires in cytomegalovirus infection. In TCRdb, the reads were re-called with MiXCR into one record per CDR3 protein. This sample yields fewer than 1,000,000 distinct CDR3 sequences, of which around 31% are seen a single time; over 12% belongs to the top ten. Their specific antigens are unknown. The sample here was cultured CD8+ T cells from PBMCs, taken from culture after CMV antigen stimulation. These receptors were taken from a human donor in good health (CMV status not recorded). Some clones in this sample may be carry-over from other donors' samples. The conserved cysteine and the conserved F or W are not part of the CDR3 here. The order of the fields is J gene, D gene, V gene, CDR3 protein. D genes are given only for firm matches.

TRBJ2-7 | - | TRBV7-6 | ASSLGKGDEQY
TRBJ2-1 | TRBD2 | TRBV6-1 | ASRLTSAYNEQF
TRBJ1-1 | - | TRBV6-5 | ASSYSKHTEAF
TRBJ2-5 | TRBD1 | TRBV19 | ASSMGQGRETQY
TRBJ2-5 | - | TRBV7-9 | ASSYPRDPSETQY
TRBJ2-5 | - | TRBV9 | ASSVVERGTETQY
TRBJ2-3 | TRBD2 | TRBV11-2 | ASSFYSGGASDTQY
TRBJ1-6 | TRBD1 | TRBV7-9 | ASSYPGGDRSPLH
TRBJ1-2 | - | TRBV7-6 | ASSPWGEDGYT
TRBJ2-1 | TRBD2 | TRBV12-3/TRBV12-4 | ASSRLAETYNEQF
TRBJ2-7 | TRBD1 | TRBV10-3 | AISVQRGTGHYEQY
TRBJ2-7 | - | TRBV6-5 | ASSYSFGVGEPYEQY
TRBJ1-5 | TRBD1 | TRBV10-3 | AISGDRGNQPQH
TRBJ2-1 | TRBD2 | TRBV14 | ASSQAGGARYNEQF
TRBJ1-2 | - | TRBV10-3 | AIFSGTSFGYT
TRBJ1-2 | - | TRBV5-6 | ASRRDGNYGYT
TRBJ2-1 | - | TRBV12-3/TRBV12-4 | ASSLGGTQPLMSQF
TRBJ1-5 | - | TRBV28 | ASSTGQRGQPQH
TRBJ2-7 | - | TRBV7-2 | ASSPLGGSYEQY
TRBJ1-1 | - | TRBV5-6 | ASSPEQGRHRAF
TRBJ1-1 | - | TRBV12-3/TRBV12-4 | ASSFHRADTEAF
TRBJ1-2 | TRBD1 | TRBV5-4 | ASSLQGTEGYT
TRBJ1-4 | - | TRBV27 | ASSLYRRDEKLF
TRBJ1-2 | - | TRBV6-2/TRBV6-3 | ASSYSAGAGYT
TRBJ2-3 | - | TRBV27 | ASRSMTDTQY
TRBJ1-4 | TRBD1 | TRBV11-2 | ASSWTGLTNEKLF
TRBJ2-1 | TRBD2 | TRBV7-6 | ASSPGGGLDEQF
TRBJ2-1 | - | TRBV11-2 | ASSQTHSGDEQF
TRBJ2-1 | - | TRBV5-6 | ASSLAPGRHSSYNEQF
TRBJ2-3 | - | TRBV7-8 | ASSLFQGSTDTQY
TRBJ1-6 | - | TRBV13 | ASSPKSRGNSPLH
TRBJ2-1 | TRBD1 | TRBV4-2 | ASSQEDRGVYNEQF
TRBJ2-7 | - | TRBV27 | ASSLGGAAYSSEQY
TRBJ1-2 | - | TRBV12-3/TRBV12-4 | ARSLGDIYGYT
TRBJ2-5 | TRBD1 | TRBV15 | ATSRERDREETQY
TRBJ1-1 | - | TRBV19 | ASSIGGVGENTEAF
TRBJ2-6 | - | TRBV24-1 | ATRGRGANVLT
TRBJ1-1 | - | TRBV6-1 | ASSADTEAF
TRBJ2-3 | - | TRBV6-5 | ASSYSATDTQY
TRBJ1-1 | - | TRBV5-6 | ASSFPSLNTEAF
TRBJ2-7 | - | TRBV19 | ASSIAGSGEQY
TRBJ1-6 | - | TRBV28 | ASTPWTDNSPLH
TRBJ1-1 | - | TRBV12-3/TRBV12-4 | ASAGGDRGDTEAF
TRBJ1-1 | - | TRBV12-3/TRBV12-4 | ASSPSVEAF
TRBJ1-2 | - | TRBV27 | ASSSDPAGQVYT
TRBJ2-5 | - | TRBV12-3/TRBV12-4 | ASSPVIGETQY
TRBJ1-3 | TRBD1 | TRBV7-2 | ASSPGQGGGNTIY
TRBJ1-2 | - | TRBV14 | ASSPEGTPYGYT
TRBJ2-5 | - | TRBV20-1 | SARTPGAQSFETQY
TRBJ1-5 | - | TRBV6-2/TRBV6-3 | ASRKSWPQH
TRBJ2-2 | TRBD2 | TRBV9 | VSSKTSGGGTGELF
TRBJ1-2 | - | TRBV27 | ASSSVELSDGYT
TRBJ2-1 | TRBD1 | TRBV7-9 | AGRDSHNEQF
TRBJ1-2 | - | TRBV28 | ASRAGAFGFNYGYT
TRBJ2-3 | - | TRBV6-6 | ASRKEIVGGLSTDTQY
TRBJ2-2 | - | TRBV19 | ASSMDRPTNTGELF
TRBJ2-1 | TRBD2 | TRBV7-2 | ASSLGKGLAGVYNEQF
TRBJ1-1 | - | TRBV7-8 | ASSLGAFGTITEAF